Following are 12 T cell receptor beta chains from one sample sequenced in a study of tumor and adjacent non-tumor tissue in lung cancer. The library came from three nested PCR rounds adapted from ARM-PCR protocols. TCRdb re-called the multiplex PCR reads with MiXCR, one entry per CDR3 protein. Of tens of thousands of distinct CDR3 sequences detected, just over 75% appear once; the ten largest clones hold approximately 40%. This sample's RNA came from whole unsorted tissue. The normal lung tissue was taken more than 3 cm from the tumor edge. Sequenced: distant non-tumor lung tissue. The receptor source for this set is a man in his 70s with non-small cell lung cancer.

A word on this clonotype: The junction differs from germline at one of its ends, possibly a read error. The rearrangement links TRBV10-3 to TRBJ1-4; a possible D gene is TRBD1 (5 bases). The CDR3 spans 11 residues. Germline V gene sequence: CDR1 ENHRY, CDR2 SYGVKD. The chain's CDR3 is CAISEGDKPFF. As DNA, the CDR3 is TGTGCCATCAGTGAAGGGGATAAACCGTTTTTT.

Concerning this clonotype itself: Since a much larger clone is just one base distant, this may be a read error. V and J are TRBV20-1 and TRBJ2-7; 7 nucleotides match TRBD2. The CDR3 has 14 amino acids. In germline, CDR1 is DFQATT, CDR2 SNEGSKA (reference sequence). CDR3 loop: CSVRVVGRSYEQYF. DNA of the CDR3: TGCAGTGTTAGAGTGGTCGGGAGGTCTTACGAGCAGTACTTC.

The table lists this clonotype with a few counts. This may arise from a read error, as a much more abundant clone is one base away. This chain joins TRBV6-6 and TRBJ1-6; TRBD1 might be the D (6 bases). The CDR3 sequence is 13 residues long. Trimming removed 2 bases at V and 11 bases at J, with 10 bases between. Per the germline V gene, CDR1 is MNHNY and CDR2 is SVGAGI (reference sequence). CDR3 nucleotides: TGTGCCAGCAGTTACCCCGACAGGACACCCCTCCACTTT. Its translation: CASSYPDRTPLHF.

About this clonotype itself: No conserved phenylalanine or tryptophan is present at the end of the CDR3, so a read error is the likely explanation. The chain uses TRBV11-3 and TRBJ1-1; TRBD1 might be the D (6 bases). CDR3 length: 16 residues. The germline CDR1 and CDR2 sequences are SGHNT and YENEEA. Trimming left V 6 bases short and J 3 bases short, with 20 bases between. CDR3 residues: CASSFRDITLYTEAFS. The CDR3 DNA follows: TGTGCCAGCAGTTTCCGGGACATAACCCTGTACACTGAAGCTTTCTCT.

Details on this clonotype: Compared with germline, one end of the junction differs, possibly owing to a read error. CDR3 DNA: TGTGCCACCAGCAGGTATCCTTGGCCTGAATCTTTCTTT. Amino acids: CATSRYPWPESFF. The rearrangement joins TRBV11-3 to TRBJ1-1; D uncertain. The CDR3 is 13 amino acids. CDR1 is SGHNT and CDR2 is YENEEA in the germline V gene.

A note on this clonotype: The junction departs from germline at one end; a sequencing error may be responsible. V is TRBV10-3 and J is TRBJ2-7; 8 positions agree with TRBD1. Germline lookup yields CDR1 ENHRY and CDR2 SYGVKD. This CDR3 has 14 residues. CDR3 nucleotides: TGTGCCTACACAACCGGGACAGGCCCCTATGAGCAGTACTTC. This translates into CAYTTGTGPYEQYF.

Concerning this clonotype: Given a much more abundant clone one base away, this may be a read error. The genes are TRBV12-3 or TRBV12-4 and TRBJ2-2; D is perhaps TRBD1 (6 bases). The CDR3 is 15 amino acids. The V and J ends lost 6 bases and 8 bases respectively, with 19 bases between them. CDR3 sequence (DNA): TGTGCCAGCAGCCCCAGGACAGAAGTTGAAGGGGAGCTGTTTTTT. This gives the protein CASSPRTEVEGELFF.

A note on this clonotype: A read error may account for a junction end that differs from germline. V and J are TRBV20-1 and TRBJ2-5; D remains unclear. This CDR3 region has 11 residues. Germline V gives CDR1 DFQATT, CDR2 SNEGSKA (reference sequence). CDR3 loop: CNAIVMETEYF. The CDR3 region has the DNA TGCAATGCTATAGTTATGGAGACCGAGTATTTC.

Note on this clonotype: At one end, the junction sequence differs from germline, possibly due to a read error. This chain links TRBV11-3 with TRBJ2-3, with D possibly being TRBD2 (5 bases). This CDR3 is built from 15 residues. Germline CDR1 and CDR2: SGHNT and YENEEA. The CDR3 is CAITRREVRTDMQYF. CDR3 in DNA: TGTGCCATCACCCGTCGGGAAGTAAGAACAGATATGCAGTATTTT.

Notes on this clonotype: Mismatch with germline at one junction end may stem from a read error. This chain connects TRBV10-1 to TRBJ2-1; D unclear. CDR1 is WNHNN and CDR2 is SYGVQD in the germline V gene (reference sequence). The CDR3 contains 15 residues. The CDR3 coding sequence is TGCGCCAGCAGTGAGTCTAGGCAGGTGGTCAAGAAGCAATTATTC. Its translation: CASSESRQVVKKQLF.

The chain has TRBV6-4 and TRBJ2-1; 13 bases agree with TRBD2. The junction had 5 bases not matched to a gene; V was cut back by 5 bases and J by 4 bases. This CDR3 spans 16 amino acids. Germline CDR1 MRHNA, CDR2 SNTAGT. CDR3 sequence (DNA): TGTGCCAGCAGTCCCGGGACTAGCGGGGATTACAATGAGCAGTTCTTC. Its translation: CASSPGTSGDYNEQFF.

As concerns this clonotype: Lacking the conserved final phenylalanine or tryptophan, this CDR3 likely reflects a read error. This sequence joins TRBV20-1 and TRBJ2-7, with D tentatively TRBD1 (5 bases). This CDR3 is built from 14 residues. Germline-derived CDR1 and CDR2 are DFQATT and SNEGSKA (reference sequence). The V and J ends lost 2 bases and 3 bases respectively, with 14 bases between them. The CDR3 sequence: CSARPTGRDYEQYL. The CDR3 DNA follows: TGCAGTGCTAGACCCACCGGCAGGGACTACGAGCAGTACCTC.